Below, 12 T cell receptor beta chains from the same sample are listed, as sequenced in a study of blood T cells in healthy people across ages. The use of a sample-barcoded 5' primer and a J-beta primer mix characterized a second PCR of roughly 7 to 11 cycles. TCRdb reprocessed the 5' RACE reads via MiXCR and lists one record per CDR3 protein. Here the sample spans roughly 1,500,000 distinct CDR3 sequences, 42% being singletons. The source material was blood. The receptors originated from a woman younger than 30 in good health.

The rearrangement links TRBV6-2 or TRBV6-3 to TRBJ2-1; 10 nucleotides match TRBD2. V was pared by 2 bases and J by 8 bases, with 3 bases of the junction left unmatched. The germline gives CDR1 MNHEY, CDR2 SVGEGT. The CDR3 runs 14 residues. The CDR3 DNA is TGTGCCAGCAGTTACGCTAGCGGGGGCTATGAGCAGTTCTTC. Translated, it gives CASSYASGGYEQFF.

As to this clonotype: A much larger clone is a single base away; this may be a read error. The rearrangement joins TRBV5-1 to TRBJ2-1; possibly TRBD1 for D (6 bases). Per germline, CDR1 SGHRS and CDR2 YFSETQ. The CDR3 sequence is 15 residues long. CDR3 nucleotides: TGCGCCAGCAGCTCAACAGGGAGCTCCTACAGTGAGCAGTTCTTC. This codes for CASSSTGSSYSEQFF.

This clonotype has only a few counts. The rearrangement uses TRBV5-1 and TRBJ2-7; D is undetermined. The CDR3 has 12 residues. V was clipped by 3 bases and J by 3 bases, with 7 bases between them. In germline, CDR1 is SGHRS, CDR2 YFSETQ. This chain's CDR3 is CASSSVNYEQYF. CDR3 DNA sequence: TGCGCCAGCAGCTCGGTTAACTACGAGCAGTACTTC.

V usage is TRBV20-1 and J usage is TRBJ1-5; 9 nucleotides agree with TRBD1. The V segment lost 4 bases and the J segment 5 bases; nucleotides outside the gene matches: 6. Germline V gene data show CDR1 as DFQATT and CDR2 as SNEGSKA (reference sequence). This CDR3 contains 14 residues. The DNA for the CDR3 is TGCAGTGCTAAACAGGGGGCTTCGGATCAGCCCCAGCATTTT. It encodes CSAKQGASDQPQHF.

This clonotype was recorded a few times. This chain connects TRBV25-1 to TRBJ2-7; a weak D match, TRBD2 (5 bases). Germline loops: CDR1 MGHDK, CDR2 SYGVNS. The CDR3 extends over 13 amino acids. Trimming stripped 3 bases from V and 2 bases from J, with 8 bases between. This CDR3 is CASSDGVPYEQYF. The CDR3 coding sequence is TGTGCCAGCAGTGACGGGGTCCCCTACGAGCAGTACTTC.

This clonotype was picked up a small number of times. The chain has TRBV7-9 and TRBJ2-5; D may be TRBD1 or TRBD2 (5 bases each). Trimming left V 7 bases short and J 5 bases short, with 20 bases between. CDR1 is SEHNR, CDR2 FQNEAQ, per germline (reference sequence). The CDR3 is 15 residues long. The CDR3, as DNA: TGTGCCAGCACCGTCTGGGGACGGAGAAACGAGACCCAGTACTTC. This gives the protein CASTVWGRRNETQYF.

The chain links TRBV3-1 to TRBJ1-2, with 10 bases identical to TRBD1. The CDR3 contains 14 residues. Germline V gene data show CDR1 as LGHDT and CDR2 as YNNKEL (reference sequence). Trimming at V came to 4 bases and at J to 6 bases, leaving 5 bases not matched to a gene. The CDR3 reads CASSLPDRGNGYTF. The CDR3 DNA follows: TGTGCCAGCAGCCTCCCGGACAGGGGGAATGGCTACACCTTC.

The table lists this clonotype with a few counts. This chain connects TRBV6-5 to TRBJ2-6, with 7 bases aligning to TRBD1. The V gene's germline CDR1 is MNHEY and CDR2 SVGAGI. The CDR3 totals 17 residues. The V and J ends lost 2 bases and 0 bases, in that order; junction bases with no gene match: 4. In DNA, the CDR3 is TGTGCCAGCAGTTACACCTACAGGGGCTCTGGGGCCAACGTCCTGACTTTC. Translated: CASSYTYRGSGANVLTF.

A few counts support this clonotype. The chain couples TRBV28 to TRBJ2-3; possibly TRBD2 for D (5 bases). V was pared by 2 bases and J by 10 bases, with 16 bases between. The CDR3 is 14 residues long. Germline values: CDR1 MDHEN, CDR2 SYDVKM. The CDR3 spells CASSLSGLKLAQYF. CDR3 in DNA: TGTGCCAGCAGTTTAAGCGGACTTAAACTAGCGCAGTATTTT. Filled out from reference TRBV28 and TRBJ2-3, the complete variable domain reads DVKVTQSSRYLVKRTGEKVFLECVQDMDHENMFWYRQDPGLGLRLIYFSYDVKMKEKGDIPEGYSVSREKKERFSLILESASTNQTSMYLCASSLSGLKLAQYFGPGTRLTVL.

This clonotype has only one observation. J is TRBJ2-3 and V is TRBV5-1, with 7 bases lining up with TRBD2. Germline CDR1 and CDR2: SGHRS and YFSETQ. With V trimmed by 4 bases and J by 0 bases, 5 bases remained unmatched. The CDR3 contains 15 residues. The CDR3 is CASSTTAGSTDTQYF. Written as DNA, the CDR3 is TGCGCCAGCAGCACAACAGCGGGGAGCACAGATACGCAGTATTTT.

The sample holds a few counts of this clonotype. CDR3 in amino acids: CASADRPNEKLFF. The CDR3 DNA is TGTGCCAGCGCCGACAGACCTAATGAAAAACTGTTTTTT. The chain combines TRBV7-3 with TRBJ1-4; a weak D match, TRBD1 (5 bases). This CDR3 comprises 13 residues. Trimming cost V 8 bases and J 3 bases, with 10 bases left between them. Germline CDR1 is SGHTA and CDR2 is FQGTGA.

The chain is built from TRBV12-3 or TRBV12-4 and TRBJ2-2, with D perhaps being TRBD1 or TRBD2 (6 bases each). Trimming left V 4 bases short and J 2 bases short, with 14 bases between. The CDR3 is 16 residues long. In nucleotides, the CDR3 is TGTGCCAGCAGTTCCGAGGGGGGTTCAAACACCGGGGAGCTGTTTTTT. Its protein is CASSSEGGSNTGELFF.